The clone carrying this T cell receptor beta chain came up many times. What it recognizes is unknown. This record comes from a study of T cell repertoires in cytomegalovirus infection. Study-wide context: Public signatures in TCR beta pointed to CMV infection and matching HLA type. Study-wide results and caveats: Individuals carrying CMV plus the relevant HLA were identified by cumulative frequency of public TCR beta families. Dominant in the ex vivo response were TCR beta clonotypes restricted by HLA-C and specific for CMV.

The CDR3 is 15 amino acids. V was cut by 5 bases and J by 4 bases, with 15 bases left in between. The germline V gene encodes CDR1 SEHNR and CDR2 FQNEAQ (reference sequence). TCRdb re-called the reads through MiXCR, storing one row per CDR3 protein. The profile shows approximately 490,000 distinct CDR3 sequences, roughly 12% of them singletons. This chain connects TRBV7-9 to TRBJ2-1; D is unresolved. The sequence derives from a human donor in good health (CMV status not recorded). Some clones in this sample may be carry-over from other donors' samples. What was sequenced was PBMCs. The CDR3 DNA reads TGTGCCAGCAGCCCGGGCCGGGCTAAATACAATGAGCAGTTCTTC. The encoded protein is CASSPGRAKYNEQFF.